This TCR beta chain stems from a study of control samples from healthy donors and cancer patients. Using immunoSEQ multiplex PCR, the repertoire was profiled, and TCRdb retains in-frame clones only, with some absent. The data show more than 65,000 clones, 70% to 90% seen once. This receptor was obtained from an older woman with head and neck cancer. The specimen sequenced was PBMCs.

This chain's CDR3 is CASRQLAGGVYEQYF. DNA for the CDR3: TGTGCCAGCAGACAACTAGCGGGAGGGGTCTACGAGCAGTACTTC. V is TRBV7-6 and J is TRBJ2-7; 13 bases agree with TRBD2. The CDR3 sequence is 15 residues long. Germline values: CDR1 SGHVS, CDR2 FNYEAQ. Germline trimming cut 6 bases from V and 3 bases from J; bases unmatched to any gene: 5.